This T cell receptor (beta chain) was captured in a study of T-cell reconstitution after alpha-beta-depleted transplantation in children. For TCRbeta, the library was prepared with unique molecular identifiers. TCRdb independently ran MiXCR on the PCR reads; one entry per CDR3 protein. The sample includes hundreds of thousands of distinct CDR3 sequences, about a tenth seen only once; the top ten take 28%. The CDR3 consists of 14 residues. The V gene's germline CDR1 is MNHEY and CDR2 SVGEGT. Broader study findings: Newly generated T cells supplied most T-cell counts and diversity one year post-transplant. Several hundred expanded graft clones reportedly were the source of alpha-beta T cells about two months after transplant. High day-60 TCRbeta diversity in some patients came from surviving recipient T cells and thymic progenitors.

As to this clonotype: Its matching antigen is unknown. This may come from a read error, since a much larger clone is one base off.

The rearrangement joins TRBV6-2 or TRBV6-3 to TRBJ2-1, with D perhaps TRBD2 (5 bases). The receptor was derived from a child under two years old with acute myeloid leukemia, due to receive a stem cell transplant. The specimen comprised PBMCs, sampled before TCRalphabeta/CD19-depleted stem cell transplant. Here the CDR3 DNA reads TGTGTCAGCAGTATCAGAGGGAGTCTCTATGAGCAGTTCTTC. Its translation is CVSSIRGSLYEQFF.